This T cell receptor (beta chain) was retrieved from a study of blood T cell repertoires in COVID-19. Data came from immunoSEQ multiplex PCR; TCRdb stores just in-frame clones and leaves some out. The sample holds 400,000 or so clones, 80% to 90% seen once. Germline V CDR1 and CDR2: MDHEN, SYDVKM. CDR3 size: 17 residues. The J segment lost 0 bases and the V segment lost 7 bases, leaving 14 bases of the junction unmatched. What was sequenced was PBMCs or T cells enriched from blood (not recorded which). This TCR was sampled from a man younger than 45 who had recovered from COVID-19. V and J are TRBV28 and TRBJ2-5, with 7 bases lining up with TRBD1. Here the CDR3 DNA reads TGTGCCAGCACCTTGTGGGGGACAGAGAATAACCAAGAGACCCAGTACTTC. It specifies CASTLWGTENNQETQYF.